Below are 17 T cell receptor beta chains sequenced from a single sample in a study of blood T cell repertoires in COVID-19. Data came from immunoSEQ multiplex PCR; TCRdb stores just in-frame clones and leaves some out. Of approximately 220,000 clones listed, about 87% were seen once; the top ten hold about 6%. Sequences were obtained from peripheral blood. These receptor sequences come from a man aged 55-75 years who had recovered from COVID-19.

The chain carries TRBV7-9 and TRBJ2-2, with 8 nucleotides matching TRBD2. The J segment lost 3 bases and the V segment lost 11 bases, leaving 11 bases of the junction unmatched. The V gene's germline CDR1 is SEHNR and CDR2 FQNEAQ (reference sequence). The CDR3 has 15 residues. Written as DNA, the CDR3 is TGTGCCGTCGCCAGCGGGGGTATGCACACCGGGGAGCTGTTTTTT. It translates to CAVASGGMHTGELFF.

The gene calls are TRBV6-5 and TRBJ2-2, with 8 bases that match TRBD1. Germline loops: CDR1 MNHEY, CDR2 SVGAGI. The V segment lost 2 bases and the J segment 5 bases; nucleotides outside the gene matches: 4. The CDR3 is 15 amino acids. The CDR3 sequence is CASSYAGGGTGELFF. The CDR3 region has the DNA TGTGCCAGCAGTTACGCAGGGGGCGGAACCGGGGAGCTGTTTTTT.

CDR3 in amino acids: CASSPGQGFYEQYF. CDR3 nucleotides: TGTGCCAGCAGCCCGGGGCAGGGGTTCTACGAGCAGTACTTC. The rearrangement uses TRBV7-9 and TRBJ2-7; D might be TRBD1 (6 bases). Germline loops: CDR1 SEHNR, CDR2 FQNEAQ (reference sequence). The CDR3 sequence is 14 residues long. Trimming shortened V by 5 bases and J by 3 bases, and 14 bases separated the two germline ends.

V and J are TRBV6-1 and TRBJ2-3; 8 bases agree with TRBD1. V gave up 2 bases and J gave up 2 bases; unmatched junction bases: 15. Germline V lookup: CDR1 MNHNS, CDR2 SASEGT. CDR3 length: 19 residues. CDR3 sequence (DNA): TGTGCCAGCAGTGAAACAGGGGGAAACGTATTCTTTCTCACAGATACGCAGTATTTT. It specifies CASSETGGNVFFLTDTQYF.

J is TRBJ2-7 and V is TRBV11-2; TRBD1 agrees at 7 bases. In germline, CDR1 is SGHAT, CDR2 FQNNGV. J was trimmed by 2 bases and V by 5 bases; bases with no gene match: 6. This CDR3 is 14 amino acids long. CDR3 DNA sequence: TGTGCCAGCAGCAGGTGGACAGGCCCCTACGAGCAGTACTTC. It codes for CASSRWTGPYEQYF.

The V gene is TRBV3-1 (or the pseudogene TRBV3-2), the J gene TRBJ2-7, with TRBD1 matching 10 bases. The germline CDR1 and CDR2 sequences are LGHDT and YNNKEL (reference sequence). The CDR3 is 16 residues long. Trimming took 0 bases from V and 7 from J; bases not matched to a gene: 9. The CDR3 loop reads CASSQDGGTGAREQYF. In nucleotides, the CDR3 is TGTGCCAGCAGCCAAGATGGAGGGACAGGGGCAAGGGAGCAGTACTTC.

The J gene is TRBJ1-2, the V gene TRBV6-6, with D possibly TRBD1 on 5 matching bases. There are 11 residues in the CDR3. CDR1 and CDR2 from the germline V gene are MNHNY and SVGAGI (reference sequence). With 8 bases removed from V and 5 bases from J, the gap between germline ends came to 9 bases. CDR3 DNA sequence: TGTGCCAGCGGCGGGGGGTATGGCTACACCTTC. Its protein product is CASGGGYGYTF.

The chain carries TRBV30 and TRBJ2-1; unclear D gene. Germline V gives CDR1 GTSNPN, CDR2 SVGIG (reference sequence). The CDR3 is made up of 14 amino acids. The ends were cut back, 3 bases at V and 6 bases at J, with 15 bases in the middle. The CDR3 loop is CAWRRASPTNEQFF. DNA for the CDR3: TGTGCCTGGAGAAGAGCTTCTCCTACCAATGAGCAGTTCTTC. Drawing the rest from reference TRBV30 and TRBJ2-1, the complete variable domain is SQTIHQWPATLVQPVGSPLSLECTVEGTSNPNLYWYRQAAGRGLQLLFYSVGIGQISSEVPQNLSASRPQDRQFILSSKKLLLSDSGFYLCAWRRASPTNEQFFGPGTRLTVL.

The chain recombines TRBV5-6 with TRBJ1-3; D remains ambiguous. Trimming pared 5 bases from V and 4 bases from J, leaving 10 bases between. The germline V gene encodes CDR1 SGHDT and CDR2 YYEEEE. This CDR3 is 13 amino acids long. The CDR3 nucleotides are TGTGCCAGCAGAAGCTTCATCGGAAACACCATATATTTT. It codes for CASRSFIGNTIYF.

V is TRBV5-4 and J is TRBJ2-1, with a weak D call TRBD2 (5 bases). The CDR3 covers 14 residues. The V and J ends lost 0 bases and 3 bases respectively, with 7 bases between them. The germline gives CDR1 SGHNT, CDR2 YYREEE (reference sequence). CDR3: CASSLARGYNEQFF. For the CDR3, the DNA is TGTGCCAGCAGCTTGGCTCGGGGCTACAATGAGCAGTTCTTC.

V and J are TRBV7-3 and TRBJ2-7; 8 nucleotides line up with TRBD2. Germline lookup yields CDR1 SGHTA and CDR2 FQGTGA. The CDR3 has 16 residues. J was trimmed by 0 bases and V by 5 bases; bases with no gene match: 9. The CDR3 reads CASSPQAGGFSYEQYF. CDR3 DNA sequence: TGTGCCAGCAGCCCCCAGGCGGGGGGTTTCTCCTACGAGCAGTACTTC. Together with reference TRBV7-3 and TRBJ2-7, the CDR3 gives the full variable domain: GAGVSQTPSNKVTEKGKYVELRCDPISGHTALYWYRQSLGQGPEFLIYFQGTGAADDSGLPNDRFFAVRPEGSVSTLKIQRTERGDSAVYLCASSPQAGGFSYEQYFGPGTRLTVT.

The chain couples TRBV30 to TRBJ2-3; TRBD2 aligns across 7 bases. In germline, CDR1 is GTSNPN, CDR2 SVGIG (reference sequence). The CDR3 extends over 14 amino acids. CDR3 nucleotides: TGTGCAGCGGGATCTGAGGGGACGGCGGATACGCAGTATTTT. Translating gives CAAGSEGTADTQYF.

The chain uses TRBV9 and TRBJ2-7; 8 bases line up with TRBD1. Trimming took 4 bases from V and 4 from J; bases not matched to a gene: 13. The germline V gene has CDR1 SGDLS and CDR2 YYNGEE. CDR3 length: 16 residues. This CDR3 is CASSRSKGTGLYEQYF. The CDR3, as DNA: TGTGCCAGCAGCCGATCTAAGGGGACAGGTCTGTACGAGCAGTACTTC. Full variable domain (rest looked up from reference TRBV9 and TRBJ2-7): DSGVTQTPKHLITATGQRVTLRCSPRSGDLSVYWYQQSLDQGLQFLIQYYNGEERAKGNILERFSAQQFPDLHSELNLSSLELGDSALYFCASSRSKGTGLYEQYFGPGTRLTVT.

This clone was detected once. V gene TRBV7-9 combines with J gene TRBJ2-5; maybe TRBD2 (6 bases). In germline, CDR1 is SEHNR, CDR2 FQNEAQ (reference sequence). The germline V and J ends were trimmed by 11 bases and 2 bases, with 12 bases remaining between them. The CDR3 spans 12 residues. CDR3: CALGGAQETQYF. The CDR3 coding sequence is TGTGCCCTTGGCGGGGCTCAAGAGACCCAGTACTTC.

The chain carries TRBV25-1 and TRBJ2-2; D gene uncertain. The CDR3 runs to 12 residues. V lost 5 bases, J lost 4 bases, and 5 bases lay in between. CDR1 and CDR2 (germline): MGHDK, SYGVNS. CDR3: CASSYSTGELFF. In DNA form, the CDR3 reads TGTGCCAGCAGTTACTCCACCGGGGAGCTGTTTTTT.

This clone was counted a single time. V gene TRBV28 combines with J gene TRBJ2-2, with TRBD2 as a possible D gene (6 bases). Trimming took 6 bases from V and 10 from J, leaving 21 bases between them. This CDR3 has 15 amino acids. Germline V gives CDR1 MDHEN, CDR2 SYDVKM. CDR3 in amino acids: CASSRGTGMVLELFF. In nucleotides, the CDR3 is TGTGCCAGCAGCCGGGGGACGGGGATGGTCTTGGAGCTGTTTTTT.

The gene calls are TRBV27 and TRBJ2-2; a possible D gene is TRBD2 (5 bases). CDR3 size: 14 residues. V was trimmed by 6 bases and J by 9 bases, leaving 17 bases between them. Germline assignment: CDR1 MNHEY and CDR2 SMNVEV (reference sequence). The CDR3 loop is CASRFELESRELFF. The CDR3, as DNA: TGTGCCAGCAGATTCGAACTAGAATCAAGGGAGCTGTTTTTT.